This T cell receptor beta chain was documented in a study of T cells after yellow fever vaccination. General observations from the study: Faster peaking, at day 5 versus 15, marked a secondary response that was weaker. Abundant clonotypes (contaminants from the bulk population) could be present in FACS-sorted repertoires.

This CDR3 comprises 15 residues. Germline CDR1 LGHNA, CDR2 YNFKEQ. Trimming removed 0 bases at V and 6 bases at J, with 12 bases between. On this clonotype: As yet, its antigen is unknown.

The 5'RACE template-switching step produced TCR cDNA and added a universal primer site and UMIs. TCRdb reprocessed the 5' RACE reads with MiXCR, giving one entry per CDR3 protein. The sample holds 310,000 or so distinct CDR3 sequences, roughly 4% seen once. V and J are TRBV4-2 and TRBJ1-5; weak D call: TRBD1 (5 bases). This TCR derives from a young man who received the YFV17D yellow fever vaccine. Specimen: PBMCs, collected on the day of the yellow fever booster vaccination. CDR3 amino acids: CASSQDLGGGQPQHF. In DNA, the CDR3 is TGTGCCAGCAGCCAAGATCTTGGCGGGGGTCAGCCCCAGCATTTT.